Listed below are T cell receptor beta chains from one sample, sequenced in a study of cytomegalovirus exposure and HLA in healthy donors. TCRdb keeps only in-frame clones here, not all; method: immunoSEQ multiplex PCR. Here the sample spans tens of thousands of clones, under 85% being singletons. Sample: PBMCs. The receptors derive from a woman in her thirties or forties in good health and CMV-seropositive. Both conserved end residues are part of each CDR3. The D gene is left open where the match is weak. Rows give clone size only sometimes, using once, few, many, or a class for an expanded clone.

- | - | TRBJ1-3 | TRBV12-5 | TGTGCTAGTGGTTTGGCCCCTGCGTCCTCTGGAAACACCATATATTTT | CASGLAPASSGNTIYF
- | - | TRBJ1-6 | TRBV10-1 | TGCGCCAGCAGTCTCCCCCGGTCGGGGAGCTCCTATAATTCACCCCTCCACTTT | CASSLPRSGSSYNSPLHF
few | - | TRBJ2-1 | TRBV5-6 | TGTGCCAGCAGCCCGGTAGCTAGAGACAATGAGCAGTTCTTC | CASSPVARDNEQFF
- | TRBD2 | TRBJ2-7 | TRBV19 | TGTGCCAGTAGTAGGGGACTAGCGGGGGACGAGCAGTACTTC | CASSRGLAGDEQYF
- | TRBD1 | TRBJ1-5 | TRBV28 | TGTGCCAGCAGGGGCGCGACAGGGGCGAATCAGCCCCAGCATTTT | CASRGATGANQPQHF
few | TRBD2 | TRBJ2-1 | TRBV7-9 | TGTGCCAGCAGCTTAGGTAGCGGGGGGATGAAAAATGAGCAGTTCTTC | CASSLGSGGMKNEQFF
once | TRBD1 | TRBJ2-7 | TRBV6-5 | TGTGCCAGCAGACCTACAGGGGACTCCTACGAGCAGTACTTC | CASRPTGDSYEQYF
few | TRBD2 | TRBJ2-2 | TRBV9 | TGTGCCAGCAGCGCCGGACTAGCGGGGGGCGAAGGGGAGCTGTTTTTT | CASSAGLAGGEGELFF
- | - | TRBJ2-2 | TRBV21-1 | TGTGCCAGCAAGGCCAACGCGACTAGCGGACGTACCGGGGAGCTGTTTTTT | CASKANATSGRTGELFF
- | TRBD1 | TRBJ1-4 | TRBV5-1 | TGCGCCAGCAGGACCGGGACAGGGGGCTTTGAAAAACTGTTTTTT | CASRTGTGGFEKLFF
- | - | TRBJ2-1 | TRBV7-3 | TGTGCCAGCAGCTTAGGCCAGGCGAATGAGCAGTTCTTC | CASSLGQANEQFF
few | - | TRBJ2-2 | TRBV29-1 | TGCAGCGTTGACAGCGCGAACACCGGGGAGCTGTTTTTT | CSVDSANTGELFF
- | TRBD2 | TRBJ2-5 | TRBV6-1 | TGTGCCAGCCCGCCATTCATAGCGGGAGAAGAGACCCAGTACTTC | CASPPFIAGEETQYF
- | TRBD2 | TRBJ2-3 | TRBV11-3 | TGTGCCAGCAGCCCGGGGACTAGCGGGCGCACAGATACGCAGTATTTT | CASSPGTSGRTDTQYF
- | TRBD2 | TRBJ2-3 | TRBV4-1 | TGCGCCAGCAGCCAAATCAAACTAGGACTAGCGGGGGACACAGATACGCAGTATTTT | CASSQIKLGLAGDTDTQYF
- | TRBD1 | TRBJ2-7 | TRBV5-6 | TGTGCCAGCAGGGGGTACAGGGACAGGGATTACGAGCAGTACTTC | CASRGYRDRDYEQYF
- | TRBD2 | TRBJ2-1 | TRBV15 | TGTGCCACCAGCAGATGGACTAGCGGGTACAATGAGCAGTTCTTC | CATSRWTSGYNEQFF
- | - | TRBJ1-2 | TRBV6-6 | TGTGCCAGCAACTCAGGGCTGAACTATGGCTACACCTTC | CASNSGLNYGYTF
- | - | TRBJ1-2 | TRBV27 | TGTGCCAGCAGTCCATGGGGAGATAACTATGGCTACACCTTC | CASSPWGDNYGYTF
- | - | TRBJ2-1 | TRBV29-1 | TGCAGCGTTAATAGCGGGACAGACAATGAGCAGTTCTTC | CSVNSGTDNEQFF
- | TRBD2 | TRBJ2-7 | TRBV6-5 | TGTGCCAGCAGTTACTCTTCTTCTGGGACTAGCCGTGAGCAGTACTTC | CASSYSSSGTSREQYF
once | - | TRBJ2-7 | TRBV25-1 | TGTGCCAGCAGACCACAATTTAGCGCCGAGCAGTACTTC | CASRPQFSAEQYF
few | TRBD2 | TRBJ2-7 | TRBV4-2 | TGTGCCAGCAGCCAAGGGATGGGGACTAGCGGGATAGGCGAGCAGTACTTC | CASSQGMGTSGIGEQYF
- | - | TRBJ2-6 | TRBV6-1 | TGTGCCAGCAGCCTCGTGGCAGGGGCTTCCAACGTCCTGACTTTC | CASSLVAGASNVLTF
once | TRBD1 | TRBJ2-7 | TRBV15 | TGTGCCACCAGCCGGGACAGGGGAAACTACGAGCAGTACTTC | CATSRDRGNYEQYF
- | - | TRBJ1-2 | TRBV5-6 | TGTGCCAGCAGTTCCGACAGGTTCCATGGCTACACCTTC | CASSSDRFHGYTF
- | - | TRBJ1-5 | TRBV30 | TGTGCCTGGAGTTTCTCAGGGAAAGGGCAGCCCCAGCATTTT | CAWSFSGKGQPQHF
once | TRBD1 | TRBJ2-5 | TRBV9 | TGTGCCAGCAGCTACTCCGGGACAGGGGTAATCGCAGAGACCCAGTACTTC | CASSYSGTGVIAETQYF
- | - | TRBJ2-1 | TRBV6-1 | TGTGCCAGCAGTGAAGTGAGAGGTTTCAATGAGCAGTTCTTC | CASSEVRGFNEQFF
- | TRBD1 | TRBJ2-1 | TRBV5-1 | TGCGCCAGCAGCTCAACAGGGGGCTCCTACAATGAGCAGTTCTTC | CASSSTGGSYNEQFF
- | - | TRBJ1-3 | TRBV13 | TGTGCCAGCAGCTTACAAGGGGGGGTTTCTGGAAACACCATATATTTT | CASSLQGGVSGNTIYF
- | TRBD1 | TRBJ2-7 | TRBV5-8 | TGTGCCAGCAGCACCCCGGGACAGGGCCCCTACGAGCAGTACTTC | CASSTPGQGPYEQYF
- | - | TRBJ2-3 | TRBV2 | TGTGCCAGCACGGCGGGGCTGGGGACAGATACGCAGTATTTT | CASTAGLGTDTQYF
- | TRBD2 | TRBJ2-5 | TRBV5-6 | TGTGCCAGCAGCTTGCTCGGGAGGGCCCAGGAGACCCAGTACTTC | CASSLLGRAQETQYF
- | TRBD2 | TRBJ2-1 | TRBV7-9 | TGTGCCAGCAGCCTAAGCGGGATGAGCTCCTACAATGAGCAGTTCTTC | CASSLSGMSSYNEQFF
- | - | TRBJ1-2 | TRBV18 | TGTGCCAGCTCCTCACAGGAGTCTAACTATGGCTACACCTTC | CASSSQESNYGYTF
few | TRBD1 | TRBJ1-1 | TRBV4-2 | TGTGCCAGCAGCCAGGGGACAGGGGGCTCCTACATGAACACTGAAGCTTTCTTT | CASSQGTGGSYMNTEAFF
few | TRBD2 | TRBJ2-3 | TRBV9 | TGTGCCAGCATCCCCGGGGGGTCAGATACGCAGTATTTT | CASIPGGSDTQYF